This TCR beta chain was identified in a study of T cell repertoires in ileal Crohn's disease (dated by TCRdb to between 2019 and 2020). Context from the whole study: The median duration of disease was around 7.3 years, and at the time of surgery 35% of patients were active smokers. Surgery was performed for a complication in all patients, with stricturing disease in roughly 60% and penetrating disease in around 40%. Roughly half of the patients were given postoperative therapy, with fewer than 12 receiving thiopurines and over 15 receiving anti-TNF agents. TCR repertoire analysis was performed in 45 to 65 Crohn's disease patients drawn from a prospective multicentre cohort. The study was conducted in parallel with a multicentre cohort that was designed to identify predictors of early endoscopic recurrence following ileocolonic resection. A Rutgeerts score above i0 was used to define endoscopic postoperative recurrence. A total of about 170 mucosal samples from some 60 patients were sequenced, with samples obtained at several locations on the surgical specimen and at postoperative endoscopy.

Adults with ileal or ileocolonic Crohn's disease and an indication for ileocolonic resection were eligible for inclusion. Before DNA extraction, whole ileal mucosal biopsies were kept frozen at -80 degrees C. Genomic DNA was extracted from frozen whole biopsies with a TRizol-based method and quantified on a NanoDrop 2000 spectrophotometer. For commercial TCRB immunosequencing, around 500 nanograms of biopsy DNA were submitted for each sample. A two-step, amplification bias-controlled multiplex PCR was used by Adaptive Biotechnology to amplify CDR3 regions from genomic DNA. The first PCR used primers for every V and J gene segment; the second PCR added barcodes and Illumina adapters. CDR3 libraries were sequenced using an Illumina instrument. The authors' analysis ran thus. Vendor-provided pipelines were combined with custom analysis of raw data in R/Bioconductor under R version 3.3.0. Clonality, ranging from 0 to 1, was calculated as the inverse of the normalised Shannon entropy of all productive clones. High-frequency clones were defined as the share of the repertoire taken up by the top 100 clones, keeping only clones that passed a 95% confidence test. Overlap between samples was measured with the Morisita-Horn index, while repertoire diversity was measured with the Simpson index. What TCRdb holds here is the immuneACCESS table cut down to in-frame rearrangements. Part of the clones is not present; checked against another copy, under half of the missing clones reflect an unresolved V gene, and the others are unexplained. V and J calls and clone size follow that table, whereas D and trimming were derived from the DNA. A total of 17,000 or so clones appear in this sample, roughly 88% of them only once. 4.5% to 6% of the sample is in the top ten clones.

Note on this clone: Which antigen it targets is not known. Per-nucleotide qualities are absent, and no much larger clonotype sits a single base away.

Broad study findings and their caveats: Compared with CD4 T cells, sorted CD8 T cells contained more high-frequency clones, which suggests that the mucosal expansions were mostly CD8. A significantly higher proportion of clonal expansions was observed in active smokers at surgery than in non-smokers (approximately 28% vs 17%, p=0.02). Endoscopic recurrence was found to be associated with higher high-frequency clone percentages at surgery, and recurrence was observed in all patients with clonality above 26.8% (18/57). Only a subgroup of patients, of unstated size, had mucosal CD4 and CD8 T cells sorted and sequenced.

From a lookup of the germline V gene (reference sequence), CDR1 and CDR2 are GTSNPN and SVGIG. The CDR3 numbers 12 residues from cysteine through phenylalanine. Only the CDR3 part of the read is kept: 36 bases, read in frame from the first base. The germline ends are 9 bases apart after V is trimmed by 7 bases and J by 0 bases. Sequenced sample: ileal tissue. The chain was built from TRBV30 and TRBJ1-1; 5 matching bases give a weak D call of TRBD1. The TCR comes from an adult with Crohn's disease. The CDR3 loop reads CAFRQMNTEAFF. The sequenced DNA is TGTGCCTTTAGACAGATGAACACTGAAGCTTTCTTT.